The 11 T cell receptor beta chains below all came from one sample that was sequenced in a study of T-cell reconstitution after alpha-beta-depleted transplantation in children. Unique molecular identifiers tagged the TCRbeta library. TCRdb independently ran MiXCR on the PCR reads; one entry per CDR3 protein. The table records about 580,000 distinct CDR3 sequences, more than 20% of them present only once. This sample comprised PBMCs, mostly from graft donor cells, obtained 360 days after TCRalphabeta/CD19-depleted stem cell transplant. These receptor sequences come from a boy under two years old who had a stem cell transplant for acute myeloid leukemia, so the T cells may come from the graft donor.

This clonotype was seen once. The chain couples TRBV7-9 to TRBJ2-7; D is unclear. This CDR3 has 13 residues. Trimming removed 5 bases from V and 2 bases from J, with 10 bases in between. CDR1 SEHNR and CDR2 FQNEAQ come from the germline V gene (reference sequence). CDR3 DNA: TGTGCCAGCAGCGGAGAGGCTACCTACGAGCAGTACTTC. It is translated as CASSGEATYEQYF.

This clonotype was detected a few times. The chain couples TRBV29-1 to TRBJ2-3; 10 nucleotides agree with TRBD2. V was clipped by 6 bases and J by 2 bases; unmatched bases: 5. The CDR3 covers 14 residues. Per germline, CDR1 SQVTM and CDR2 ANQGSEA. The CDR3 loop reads CSVSGLANTDTQYF. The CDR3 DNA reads TGCAGCGTATCGGGACTAGCGAACACAGATACGCAGTATTTT.

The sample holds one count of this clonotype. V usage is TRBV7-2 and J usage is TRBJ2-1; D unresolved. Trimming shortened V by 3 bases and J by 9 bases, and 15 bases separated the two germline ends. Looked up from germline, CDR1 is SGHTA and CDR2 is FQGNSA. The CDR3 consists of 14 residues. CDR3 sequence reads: CASSLVLRSGEQFF. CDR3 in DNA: TGTGCCAGCAGCTTGGTACTAAGGTCGGGTGAGCAGTTCTTC.

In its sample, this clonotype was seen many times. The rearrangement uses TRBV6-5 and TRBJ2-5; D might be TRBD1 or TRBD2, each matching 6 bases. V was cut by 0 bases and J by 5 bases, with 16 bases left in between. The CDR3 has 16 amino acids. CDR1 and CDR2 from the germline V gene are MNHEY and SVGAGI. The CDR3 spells CASSYSFFRGDETQYF. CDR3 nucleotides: TGTGCCAGCAGTTACTCGTTCTTTAGGGGGGACGAGACCCAGTACTTC.

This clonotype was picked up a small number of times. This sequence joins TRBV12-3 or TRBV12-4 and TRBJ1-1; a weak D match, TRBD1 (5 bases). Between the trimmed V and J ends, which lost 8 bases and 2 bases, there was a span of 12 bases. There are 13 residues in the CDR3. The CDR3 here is CASGYRRNTEAFF. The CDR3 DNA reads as TGTGCCAGCGGATACAGGCGAAACACTGAAGCTTTCTTT.

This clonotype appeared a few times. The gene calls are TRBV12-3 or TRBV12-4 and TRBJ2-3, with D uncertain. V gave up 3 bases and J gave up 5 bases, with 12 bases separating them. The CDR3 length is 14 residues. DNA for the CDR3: TGTGCCAGCAGTTTTTTGGGGTTCAGAGATACGCAGTATTTT. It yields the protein CASSFLGFRDTQYF.

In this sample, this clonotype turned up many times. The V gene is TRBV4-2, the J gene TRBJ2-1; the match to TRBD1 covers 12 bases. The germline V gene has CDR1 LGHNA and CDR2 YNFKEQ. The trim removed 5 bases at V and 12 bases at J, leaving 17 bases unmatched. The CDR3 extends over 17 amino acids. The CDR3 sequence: CASSSRTGTGGTSGQFF. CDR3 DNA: TGTGCCAGCAGCTCCCGGACCGGGACAGGGGGCACGTCAGGGCAGTTCTTC.

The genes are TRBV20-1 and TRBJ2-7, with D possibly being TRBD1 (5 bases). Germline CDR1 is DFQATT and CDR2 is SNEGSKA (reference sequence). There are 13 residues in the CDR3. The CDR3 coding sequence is TGCATCGCCCACAACAGGAGAAGGAACGAGCAGTACTTC. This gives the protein CIAHNRRRNEQYF.

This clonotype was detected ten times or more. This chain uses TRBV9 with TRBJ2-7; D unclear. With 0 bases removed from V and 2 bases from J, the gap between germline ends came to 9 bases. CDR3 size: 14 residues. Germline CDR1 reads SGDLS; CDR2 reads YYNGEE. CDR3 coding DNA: TGTGCCAGCAGCGTAGGGACCGCTCCCTACGAGCAGTACTTC. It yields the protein CASSVGTAPYEQYF. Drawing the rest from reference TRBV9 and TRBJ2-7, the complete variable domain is DSGVTQTPKHLITATGQRVTLRCSPRSGDLSVYWYQQSLDQGLQFLIQYYNGEERAKGNILERFSAQQFPDLHSELNLSSLELGDSALYFCASSVGTAPYEQYFGPGTRLTVT.

The CDR3 region is CASSLGHQGAGSPLHF. CDR3 in DNA: TGTGCCAGCAGTTTAGGGCACCAAGGTGCCGGTTCACCCCTCCACTTT. This chain uses TRBV12-3 or TRBV12-4 with TRBJ1-6; D remains ambiguous. V was clipped by 1 base and J by 9 bases, with 16 bases between them. There are 16 residues in the CDR3.

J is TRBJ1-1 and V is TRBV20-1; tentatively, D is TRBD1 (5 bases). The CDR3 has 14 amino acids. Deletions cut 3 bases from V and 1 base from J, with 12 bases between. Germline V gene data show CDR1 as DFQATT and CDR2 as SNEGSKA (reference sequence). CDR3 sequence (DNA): TGCAGTGCTAGGCCGGCGGACAAGAACACTGAAGCTTTCTTT. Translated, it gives CSARPADKNTEAFF.